This T cell receptor (beta chain) was obtained from a study of T-cell memory formation after mild COVID-19. As for the study in general: For the most part, TCR clusters were specific to one donor.

About this clonotype itself: The antigen remains undetermined.

Constant-segment primers and 5'RACE yielded cDNA libraries for TCR alpha and TCR beta, each carrying sample barcodes and UMIs. TCRdb analysed the 5' RACE reads with MiXCR anew, one entry per CDR3 protein. The table lists 550,000 to 700,000 distinct CDR3 sequences, approximately 15% of them singletons. Overall study findings and caveats: Some SARS-CoV-2-responding clones were already detected in memory before infection.

CDR1 is LNHNV and CDR2 is YYDKDF in the germline V gene (reference sequence). J gave up 6 bases and V 1 base, and 10 bases lay outside the gene matches. The CDR3 is 17 residues long. The chain is built from TRBV15 and TRBJ2-1; 9 nucleotides agree with TRBD2. The sample comprised PBMCs or a T cell subset sorted from them (not recorded which). This TCR came from an adult woman who had mild COVID-19 (a few samples of this study predate the infection). Cell type and time point are not known. The CDR3 bases are TGTGCCACCAGCAGAGTAGGGCGGGGGGGCCTAGGCAATGAGCAGTTCTTC. Its protein is CATSRVGRGGLGNEQFF.